The sequence of this T cell receptor beta chain was determined in a study of Ad26.COV2.S vaccination and SARS-CoV-2 variants. Stated treatment: some 19 received Ad26.COV2.S at low or high dose, single or two shots; 5 received placebo; per-sample allocation not given. Specimens were obtained on day 63 following the first vaccine or placebo injection. The table came from immunoSEQ multiplex PCR; TCRdb's copy has only in-frame clones and leaves some out. This sample yields 500,000 or so clones, of which 85% to 90% are seen a single time; roughly 2.5% belongs to the top ten. Germline V gene sequence: CDR1 LNHDA, CDR2 SQIVND (reference sequence). The CDR3 contains 14 residues. The ends were cut back, 4 bases at V and 1 base at J, with 9 bases in the middle.

The receptor comes from a person aged 18-60 years who received the Ad26.COV2.S COVID-19 vaccine or a placebo. The rearrangement joins TRBV19 to TRBJ2-3, with TRBD1 as a possible D gene (6 bases). Sequenced here: peripheral blood, sampled in a trial of Ad26.COV2.S vaccine versus placebo. The CDR3 nucleotides read TGTGCCAGTAGTACCGGACAGCGCACAGATACGCAGTATTTT. Translated, it gives CASSTGQRTDTQYF.